These 10 T cell receptor beta chains were all obtained from the same sample, sequenced in a study of control samples from healthy donors and cancer patients. Profiling relied on immunoSEQ multiplex PCR, and the TCRdb table lists in-frame clones only, not all of them. The sample comprises approximately 89,000 clones, more than 70% of which are singletons, and around a fifth rests with the top ten. The sequencing sample was made of blood. Receptors were obtained from a man in his forties or fifties in good health.

The chain uses TRBV2 and TRBJ2-1, with D perhaps TRBD2 (6 bases). V dropped 5 bases and J dropped 10 bases, with 18 bases sitting between them. The germline CDR1 and CDR2 sequences are SNHLY and FYNNEI. This CDR3 is 14 amino acids long. CDR3 protein: CASSSSGGPWEQFF. In nucleotides, the CDR3 is TGTGCCAGCAGTAGTAGCGGTGGACCGTGGGAGCAGTTCTTC. The whole variable domain, filled in from reference TRBV2 and TRBJ2-1, reads EPEVTQTPSHQVTQMGQEVILRCVPISNHLYFYWYRQILGQKVEFLVSFYNNEISEKSEIFDDQFSVERPDGSNFTLKIRSTKLEDSAMYFCASSSSGGPWEQFFGPGTRLTVL.

V is TRBV7-8 and J is TRBJ1-5; the D is unclear. The V and J ends lost 2 bases and 0 bases respectively, with 17 bases between them. Per germline, CDR1 SGHVS and CDR2 FQNEAQ. This CDR3 comprises 18 residues. The CDR3 sequence: CASSLRPPEIYSNQPQHF. The CDR3 DNA sequence: TGTGCCAGCAGCTTAAGACCCCCAGAGATTTATAGCAATCAGCCCCAGCATTTT. The full variable domain, its missing parts supplied by reference TRBV7-8 and TRBJ1-5, is GAGVSQSPRYKVAKRGQDVALRCDPISGHVSLFWYQQALGQGPEFLTYFQNEAQLDKSGLPSDRFFAERPEGSVSTLKIQRTQQEDSAVYLCASSLRPPEIYSNQPQHFGDGTRLSIL.

V and J are TRBV3-1 (or the pseudogene TRBV3-2) and TRBJ2-1; D may correspond to TRBD1 or TRBD2 (5 bases each). CDR1 is LGHDT, CDR2 YNNKEL, per germline (reference sequence). The CDR3 covers 16 residues. The V gene lost 1 base and the J gene lost 6 bases, with 16 bases spanning the gap. The CDR3 here is CASSQVKGPRGNEQFF. Here the CDR3 DNA reads TGTGCCAGCAGCCAAGTAAAGGGGCCGAGGGGCAATGAGCAGTTCTTC.

The CDR3 loop is CATGRAGNTEAFF. The CDR3 DNA reads TGTGCCACCGGGAGGGCGGGGAACACTGAAGCTTTCTTT. The rearrangement uses TRBV15 and TRBJ1-1; D uncertain. The CDR3 runs 13 residues. V was shortened by 8 bases and J by 1 base, with 11 bases between the two germline ends. Germline CDR1 LNHNV, CDR2 YYDKDF (reference sequence). Using reference TRBV15 and TRBJ1-1 for the parts outside the CDR3, the full variable domain is DAMVIQNPRYQVTQFGKPVTLSCSQTLNHNVMYWYQQKSSQAPKLLFHYYDKDFNNEADTPDNFQSRRPNTSFCFLDIRSPGLGDTAMYLCATGRAGNTEAFFGQGTRLTVV.

The chain couples TRBV4-1 to TRBJ1-1; no definite D call. The germline CDR1 and CDR2 sequences are MGHRA and YSYEKL. This CDR3 spans 14 amino acids. Trimming removed 0 bases at V and 5 bases at J, with 10 bases between. CDR3 residues: CASSQDLAETEAFF. In nucleotides, the CDR3 is TGCGCCAGCAGCCAAGATTTGGCGGAGACTGAAGCTTTCTTT.

This chain connects TRBV2 to TRBJ2-5; TRBD2 matches 9 bases. V lost 5 bases, J lost 5 bases, and 6 bases stayed unmatched. This CDR3 has 14 amino acids. Germline V gene lookup returns CDR1 SNHLY and CDR2 FYNNEI. This CDR3 reads CASSLLAGLETQYF. The CDR3 DNA is TGTGCCAGCAGTCTTCTAGCGGGGTTGGAGACCCAGTACTTC.

This clone appeared once. The rearrangement joins TRBV4-2 to TRBJ1-5; D not certain. Germline CDR1 and CDR2: LGHNA and YNFKEQ. The CDR3 contains 15 residues. Trimming took 0 bases from V and 1 from J, leaving 7 bases between them. CDR3 nucleotide sequence: TGTGCCAGCAGCCAAGAGTCTGTCAGCAATCAGCCCCAGCATTTT. It translates to CASSQESVSNQPQHF.

The gene calls are TRBV30 and TRBJ1-5; D might be TRBD1 (5 bases). The CDR3 has 17 amino acids. Between the trimmed V and J ends, which lost 0 bases and 2 bases, there was a span of 17 bases. Germline V CDR1 and CDR2: GTSNPN, SVGIG (reference sequence). The chain's CDR3 is CAWSVRLDARGNQPQHF. In DNA, the CDR3 is TGTGCCTGGAGTGTAAGGTTGGATGCCAGGGGCAATCAGCCCCAGCATTTT.

This sequence joins TRBV7-9 and TRBJ2-7; perhaps TRBD2 as D (5 bases). Germline values: CDR1 SEHNR, CDR2 FQNEAQ (reference sequence). This CDR3 region has 14 residues. The germline V and J ends were trimmed by 3 bases and 1 base, with 10 bases remaining between them. The CDR3 loop reads CASSLSGSSYEQYF. The DNA of the CDR3 is TGTGCCAGCAGCTTGTCGGGATCGTCCTACGAGCAGTACTTC.

This chain links TRBV10-3 with TRBJ2-2, with 11 bases lining up with TRBD2. After removal of 6 bases from V and 6 bases from J, the junction contained 9 bases not matched to a gene. This CDR3 is built from 16 residues. The germline gives CDR1 ENHRY, CDR2 SYGVKD. DNA for the CDR3: TGTGCCATCAGCCGTATAGCGGGGGGGCCCCCCGGGGAGCTGTTTTTT. Translating gives CAISRIAGGPPGELFF.